Below, one TCR beta chain is given with its context. This clonotype occurred a few times. It has no known antigen specificity. Per-base qualities were not stored, and no clone one base away is much larger. TCR cDNA was synthesized by 5'RACE template switching, through which a universal primer site and unique molecular identifiers were introduced. cDNA synthesis was primed from both the TCR alpha and TCR beta constant segments. Library amplification used two PCR steps, and the second PCR step added sample barcodes and sequencing adapters. Sequencing of the libraries was done on either Illumina HiSeq 2500 (2x100 bp) or NovaSeq (2x150 bp). Processing in the source paper ran as follows. Demultiplexing of reads and collapsing into UMI consensus sequences were performed with MIGEC, and V(D)J alignment was carried out with MiXCR. Using edgeR on replicate PBMC samples, clonotypes were called vaccine-responding if FDR was below 0.01 and the log2 fold change was above 5 up to day 15. Each bulk clonotype received a CD4 or CD8 identity based on whether the sequenced CD4 or CD8 repertoire contained that clonotype at higher abundance. TCRdb reprocessed the public reads (quality trimming at Q25 with fastp, clone calling with MiXCR) and kept in-frame beta chains. Duplicate CDR3 protein sequences are folded into a single record with the most common DNA and genes. V and J calls and clone size were set by TCRdb, not the authors. The sample table lists 250,000 or so distinct CDR3 sequences, less than 9% of them with a count of one. The ten largest clones capture around 0.9% of the sample.

Including the terminal cysteine and phenylalanine, the CDR3 comprises 11 residues. Only CDR3 DNA is held: 33 bases, read in frame from base 1. A distance of 5 bases separates the germline ends of V and J, which lose 3 bases and 5 bases respectively. Looking up the germline V gene yields CDR1 SGHVS and CDR2 FQNEAQ. The data are from a study of T cells after yellow fever vaccination (dated by TCRdb to about 2019). Study-level background: The SMART-Seq v4 Ultra Low Input RNA kit was used to prepare libraries from fractions with low cell numbers. To track T-cell clones before and after primary and booster YFV17D yellow fever vaccination, bulk TCR alpha and beta repertoires were sequenced longitudinally. Two healthy male donors, one aged 18 to 30 and one aged 30 to 40 years, made up the cohort. Blood was drawn at multiple timepoints before and after primary and secondary immunization, with bulk PBMC replicates and cell subsets isolated.

This specimen's treatment or condition label, interpreted: live attenuated yellow fever vaccine strain. A standard Ficoll-Paque protocol was used to isolate PBMCs from peripheral blood. Dynabeads CD4 and CD8 positive selection kits were used to isolate the CD4 and CD8 T-cell fractions. TriZol was used to extract RNA from bulk PBMCs, CD4 and CD8 fractions, and dextramer-positive and dextramer-negative fractions. Paper-wide results and their limitations: Because abundant contaminating clonotypes from the bulk population could be contained in FACS-sorted repertoires, computational filtering was required. Most clones expanded after primary vaccination were re-detected after the booster (approximately 95% of CD4 and around nine tenths of CD8), suggesting broad memory maintenance. Compared with the primary T-cell response, the secondary T-cell response was weaker but faster, peaking on day 5 rather than day 15. A small share of clonotypes occurred in both CD4 and CD8 compartments, likely arising from convergent recombination. Because the study included only a couple of donors, the extent to which the findings can be generalized is limited.

This specimen was CD4+ T cells sorted from PBMCs, taken 15 days after the yellow fever booster vaccination. This receptor was obtained from a man aged 25 to 40 who received the YFV17D yellow fever vaccine. The V and J genes are TRBV7-8 and TRBJ2-7, with the D gene not confidently named. The nucleotide sequence reads as follows: TGTGCCAGCAGCTTTGCTGACGAGCAGTACTTC. Its amino acids are CASSFADEQYF.